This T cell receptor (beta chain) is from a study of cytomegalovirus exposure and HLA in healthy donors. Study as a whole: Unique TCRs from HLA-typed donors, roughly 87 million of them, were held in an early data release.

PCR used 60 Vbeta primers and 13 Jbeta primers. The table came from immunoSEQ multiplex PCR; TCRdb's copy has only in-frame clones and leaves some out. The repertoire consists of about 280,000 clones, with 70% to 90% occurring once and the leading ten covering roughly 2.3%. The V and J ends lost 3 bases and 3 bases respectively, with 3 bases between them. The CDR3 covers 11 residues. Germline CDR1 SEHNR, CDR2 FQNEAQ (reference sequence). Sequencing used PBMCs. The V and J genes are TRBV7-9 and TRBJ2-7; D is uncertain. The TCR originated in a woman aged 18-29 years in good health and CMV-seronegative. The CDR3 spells CASSFLYEQYF. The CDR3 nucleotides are TGTGCCAGCAGCTTCCTCTACGAGCAGTACTTC. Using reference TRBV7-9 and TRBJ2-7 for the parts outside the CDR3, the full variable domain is DTGVSQNPRHKITKRGQNVTFRCDPISEHNRLYWYRQTLGQGPEFLTYFQNEAQLEKSRLLSDRFSAERPKGSFSTLEIQRTEQGDSAMYLCASSFLYEQYFGPGTRLTVT.